Shown below are 21 T cell receptor beta chains from a single sample sequenced in a study of T cells in Graves' hyperthyroidism and ophthalmopathy. Amplification of TCR beta CDR3 regions was performed using RNA transcripts as template. TCR CDR3 regions were first amplified by RT-PCR with HTBI primers. TCRdb re-called the multiplex PCR reads with MiXCR, one entry per CDR3 protein. Seen here are around 300,000 distinct CDR3 sequences, roughly 13% observed once, and the top ten hold less than 8%. The sample comprised blood. These TCRs come from a woman in her forties with Graves' hyperthyroidism.

This clonotype occurred many times. The chain combines TRBV2 with TRBJ1-4, with a possible D match to TRBD1 (5 bases). The CDR3 runs 14 residues. From germline, CDR1 is SNHLY and CDR2 FYNNEI. V was clipped by 5 bases and J by 3 bases, with 10 bases between them. In DNA form, the CDR3 reads TGTGCCAGCAGTCGGGGGTTAGCTAATGAAAAACTGTTTTTT. Translation gives CASSRGLANEKLFF.

This clonotype appeared a few times. This chain connects TRBV7-9 to TRBJ2-1; tentatively, D is TRBD2 (6 bases). V was pared by 10 bases and J by 3 bases, with 19 bases between. CDR1 SEHNR and CDR2 FQNEAQ come from the germline V gene (reference sequence). The CDR3 length is 15 residues. CDR3 sequence reads: CAIPRGQGGYNEQFF. CDR3 in DNA: TGTGCCATCCCTAGAGGGCAGGGAGGCTACAATGAGCAGTTCTTC. The entire variable domain, with the rest obtained from reference TRBV7-9 and TRBJ2-1, is as follows: DTGVSQNPRHKITKRGQNVTFRCDPISEHNRLYWYRQTLGQGPEFLTYFQNEAQLEKSRLLSDRFSAERPKGSFSTLEIQRTEQGDSAMYLCAIPRGQGGYNEQFFGPGTRLTVL.

This clonotype has only a few counts. The chain combines TRBV20-1 with TRBJ1-2, with D possibly matching TRBD1 (6 bases). Germline V lookup: CDR1 DFQATT, CDR2 SNEGSKA (reference sequence). The CDR3 contains 14 residues. V was shortened by 3 bases and J by 4 bases, with 15 bases between the two germline ends. CDR3 sequence: CSASLARGSYGYTF. The DNA of the CDR3 is TGCAGTGCTAGTCTCGCCAGGGGCTCCTATGGCTACACCTTC.

The table lists this clonotype with many counts. The junction shows a germline mismatch at one end, possibly a read error. The CDR3 here is CAGSTQGAYNEQFF. CDR3 DNA: TGTGCCGGCAGTACTCAGGGGGCGTACAATGAGCAGTTCTTC. V is TRBV28 and J is TRBJ2-1, with TRBD1 matching 8 bases. The CDR3 is made up of 14 amino acids. The germline V gene has CDR1 MDHEN and CDR2 SYDVKM.

The rearrangement uses TRBV12-3 or TRBV12-4 and TRBJ2-7; D might be TRBD1 (7 bases). Trimming removed 5 bases from V and 4 bases from J, with 12 bases in between. This CDR3 is 13 amino acids long. This chain's CDR3 is CASSPPGGYEQYF. For the CDR3, the DNA is TGTGCCAGCAGTCCCCCAGGGGGGTACGAGCAGTACTTC.

This clonotype was detected many times. V gene TRBV20-1 combines with J gene TRBJ2-7, with D possibly being TRBD1 or TRBD2 (5 bases each). CDR3 length: 15 residues. V lost 6 bases and J lost 0, with 18 bases in between. Germline lookup yields CDR1 DFQATT and CDR2 SNEGSKA (reference sequence). The CDR3 region is CSASLTGGISYEQYF. The CDR3 DNA is TGCAGTGCCAGCTTAACAGGAGGAATCTCCTACGAGCAGTACTTC.

The chain recombines TRBV20-1 with TRBJ2-2; possibly TRBD1 for D (5 bases). Germline values: CDR1 DFQATT, CDR2 SNEGSKA (reference sequence). CDR3 size: 15 residues. V dropped 3 bases and J dropped 6 bases, with 17 bases sitting between them. The CDR3 sequence is CSASGRLGVAGELFF. In DNA form, the CDR3 reads TGCAGTGCTAGCGGGCGGCTAGGGGTCGCCGGGGAGCTGTTTTTT.

This clonotype was picked up many times. The chain combines TRBV12-3 or TRBV12-4 with TRBJ2-3; 12 bases match TRBD2. CDR3 length: 17 amino acids. V lost 4 bases, J lost 2 bases, and 7 bases stayed unmatched. The CDR3 reads CASSSRLAGAHTDTQYF. The DNA for the CDR3 is TGTGCCAGCAGTTCCCGACTAGCGGGAGCACACACAGATACGCAGTATTTT.

This clonotype occurred many times. The chain combines TRBV2 with TRBJ1-5, with no clear D. The CDR3 sequence is 12 residues long. Germline V gives CDR1 SNHLY, CDR2 FYNNEI. V was pared by 9 bases and J by 11 bases, with 17 bases between. CDR3 loop: CASTGSAGTQHF. For the CDR3, the DNA is TGTGCCAGTACCGGGAGCGCGGGAACCCAGCATTTT. The variable domain in full, completed from reference TRBV2 and TRBJ1-5, reads EPEVTQTPSHQVTQMGQEVILRCVPISNHLYFYWYRQILGQKVEFLVSFYNNEISEKSEIFDDQFSVERPDGSNFTLKIRSTKLEDSAMYFCASTGSAGTQHFGDGTRLSIL.

This clonotype was observed at least ten times. J is TRBJ1-4 and V is TRBV7-3, with TRBD1 as a possible D gene (5 bases). V was trimmed by 0 bases and J by 0 bases, leaving 8 bases between them. Per the germline V gene, CDR1 is SGHTA and CDR2 is FQGTGA. The CDR3 covers 16 residues. In DNA form, the CDR3 reads TGTGCCAGCAGCTTAACGCCCAGGGCAACTAATGAAAAACTGTTTTTT. It is translated as CASSLTPRATNEKLFF.

This clonotype was detected ten times or more. The J gene is TRBJ1-4, the V gene TRBV28; D might be TRBD1 (5 bases). This CDR3 spans 15 amino acids. CDR1 and CDR2 (germline): MDHEN, SYDVKM. V dropped 7 bases and J dropped 5 bases, with 17 bases sitting between them. The CDR3 bases are TGTGCCAGCACCCCGGTGGGGCTCTTAAATGAAAAACTGTTTTTT. It is translated as CASTPVGLLNEKLFF.

This clonotype was found many times. CDR3 sequence: CASSLISSTDTQYF. The CDR3 DNA reads TGTGCCAGCAGTTTAATCTCTAGCACAGATACGCAGTATTTT. This chain joins TRBV27 and TRBJ2-3, with D uncertain. Trimming took off 2 bases at V and 0 bases at J, with 6 bases between the two ends. The germline CDR1 and CDR2 sequences are MNHEY and SMNVEV (reference sequence). The CDR3 covers 14 residues.

This clonotype came up many times. The CDR3 is CASSPTAGSYGYTF. The CDR3 bases are TGTGCCAGCAGTCCCACCGCGGGGTCCTATGGCTACACCTTC. V and J are TRBV12-3 or TRBV12-4 and TRBJ1-2; D uncertain. This CDR3 is 14 amino acids long. V was pared by 5 bases and J by 4 bases, with 14 bases between.

This clonotype has at least ten counts. This chain joins TRBV15 and TRBJ1-6, with D possibly matching TRBD1 (5 bases). The CDR3 is 15 amino acids. Looked up from germline, CDR1 is LNHNV and CDR2 is YYDKDF (reference sequence). V was clipped by 2 bases and J by 6 bases, with 11 bases between them. The CDR3 loop reads CATSRSDTINSPLHF. CDR3 coding DNA: TGTGCCACCAGCAGATCGGACACCATTAATTCACCCCTCCACTTT.

Remarks on this clonotype: This may come from a read error, since a much larger clone is one base off. This chain uses TRBV12-3 or TRBV12-4 with TRBJ1-4; weak D call: TRBD1 (5 bases). V was trimmed by 8 bases and J by 4 bases, leaving 14 bases between them. CDR3 length: 14 residues. The CDR3 spells CASGLGGINEKLFF. The CDR3 DNA reads TGTGCCAGCGGCCTGGGGGGGATTAATGAAAAACTGTTTTTT.

Concerning this clonotype: It may be a read error: a sequence one base away is much more abundant. DNA of the CDR3: TGTGCCAGCAGCTTAGATTGGGGATACGGCAGTGAAGCTTTCTTT. Encoded protein: CASSLDWGYGSEAFF. The V call is TRBV11-3, the J call TRBJ1-1; no firm D call. The CDR3 is made up of 15 amino acids. Per the germline V gene, CDR1 is SGHNT and CDR2 is YENEEA. The V and J ends lost 0 bases and 7 bases respectively, with 15 bases between them.

At least ten counts were recorded for this clonotype. The chain links TRBV12-3 or TRBV12-4 to TRBJ1-4; 7 bases fit TRBD1. Germline trimming cut 6 bases from V and 5 bases from J; bases unmatched to any gene: 3. The CDR3 consists of 13 residues. In DNA form, the CDR3 reads TGTGCCAGCAGAAGGGACAGCAATGAAAAACTGTTTTTT. Residues: CASRRDSNEKLFF.

This clonotype came up many times. The CDR3 is CASSSGTVSYEQYF. CDR3 sequence (DNA): TGTGCCAGCAGCTCCGGGACGGTTTCCTACGAGCAGTACTTC. The V and J genes are TRBV7-9 and TRBJ2-7, with D possibly called TRBD1 or TRBD2 (5 bases each). V shed 4 bases and J shed 1 base, with 11 bases lying between them. Per the germline V gene, CDR1 is SEHNR and CDR2 is FQNEAQ (reference sequence). This CDR3 comprises 14 residues.

This clonotype was recorded at least ten times. This chain uses TRBV27 with TRBJ1-6; 7 bases match TRBD1. The CDR3 length is 14 residues. Germline CDR1 MNHEY, CDR2 SMNVEV (reference sequence). V lost 6 bases and J lost 7; bases outside the gene matches: 6. The CDR3 sequence is CASSRDRLNSPLHF. CDR3 DNA: TGTGCCAGCAGCCGGGACAGACTGAATTCACCCCTCCACTTT.

This clonotype has ten or more counts. The V gene is TRBV28, the J gene TRBJ2-1; D may be TRBD2 (6 bases). Trimming removed 6 bases from V and 1 base from J, with 10 bases in between. This CDR3 region has 14 residues. Germline CDR1 and CDR2: MDHEN and SYDVKM. This CDR3 is CASSGRSSYNEQFF. CDR3 in DNA: TGTGCCAGCAGCGGGAGAAGTTCCTACAATGAGCAGTTCTTC.

This clonotype was seen at least ten times. The chain joins TRBV2 to TRBJ2-2, with D uncertain. The V gene lost 6 bases and the J gene lost 6 bases, with 17 bases spanning the gap. The germline V gene encodes CDR1 SNHLY and CDR2 FYNNEI. The CDR3 is 15 amino acids. CDR3 DNA: TGTGCCAGCAGGCAAGCTATCAGTTCGGCCGGGGAGCTGTTTTTT. Translated, it gives CASRQAISSAGELFF.